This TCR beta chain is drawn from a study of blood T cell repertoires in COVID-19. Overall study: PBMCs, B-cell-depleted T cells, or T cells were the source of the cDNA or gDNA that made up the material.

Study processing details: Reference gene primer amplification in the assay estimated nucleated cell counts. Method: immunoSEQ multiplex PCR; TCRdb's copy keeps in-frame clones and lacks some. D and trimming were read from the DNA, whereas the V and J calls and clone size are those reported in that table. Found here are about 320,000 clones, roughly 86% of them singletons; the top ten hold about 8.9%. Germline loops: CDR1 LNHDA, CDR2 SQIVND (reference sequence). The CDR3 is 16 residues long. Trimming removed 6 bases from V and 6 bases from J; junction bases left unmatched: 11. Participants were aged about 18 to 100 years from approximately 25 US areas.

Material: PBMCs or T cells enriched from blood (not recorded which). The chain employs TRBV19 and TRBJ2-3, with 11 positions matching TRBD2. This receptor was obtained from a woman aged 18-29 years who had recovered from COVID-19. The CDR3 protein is CASSPGLAASRDTQYF. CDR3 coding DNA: TGTGCCAGTAGCCCGGGACTAGCGGCCTCACGGGATACGCAGTATTTT.